The subject of this entry is one T cell receptor beta chain. The antigen remains unidentified. From germline, CDR1 is SEHNR and CDR2 FQNEAQ (reference sequence). The CDR3 covers 16 residues. The junction had 6 bases not matched to a gene; V was cut back by 5 bases and J by 1 base. These data are taken from a study of breast tumors, draining lymph nodes, adjacent tissues. Whole-study findings and limits: Tumors had less TCR diversity than lymph nodes, more than nontumor tissue. The lymph node origin of tumor T cells was framed as consistent with a hypothesis, not demonstrated.

TCRdb redid the calling of the multiplex PCR reads with MiXCR, one entry per CDR3 protein. The table lists fewer than 20,000 distinct CDR3 sequences, about 45% of them singletons, with more than 10% in the top ten. The specimen was tumor-adjacent breast tissue. V and J are TRBV7-9 and TRBJ1-5; 9 bases fit TRBD1. This receptor was taken from a female donor with breast cancer. Some clones in this sample may be carry-over from other donors' samples. The CDR3 loop reads CASSQEQGASNQPQHF. The CDR3 DNA reads TGTGCCAGCAGCCAGGAACAGGGGGCAAGCAATCAGCCCCAGCATTTT.